This entry describes one T cell receptor (beta chain). Its antigen remains unidentified. At one end, the junction sequence differs from germline, possibly due to a read error. The data stem from a study of T cell repertoires in cytomegalovirus infection. Study-level information: HLA-B-restricted CMV epitopes that are well studied were used alongside recently identified HLA-C-restricted ones. Public TCR beta signatures indicated both CMV infection and matching HLA type.

Germline loops: CDR1 DFQATT, CDR2 SNEGSKA (reference sequence). This CDR3 region has 12 residues. One entry per CDR3 protein, called by TCRdb with MiXCR from the reads. Of roughly 920,000 distinct CDR3 sequences listed, approximately 33% are singletons. Study-wide findings and caveats: Summed frequency of shared TCR beta families picked out CMV carriers who also had the relevant HLA. It was HLA-C-restricted CMV-specific TCR beta clonotypes that dominated the response ex vivo.

The input for sequencing was cultured CD8+ T cells from PBMCs, taken from culture after CMV antigen stimulation. The sequence was obtained from a human donor in good health (CMV status not recorded). Some clones in this sample may be carry-over from other donors' samples. The rearrangement joins TRBV20-1 to TRBJ1-5; the D is unclear. This CDR3 is CSASIGNEPQHF. CDR3 nucleotides: TGCAGTGCTAGCATCGGCAATGAGCCCCAGCATTTT.